These T cell receptor beta chains were read from a single sample in a study of OX40 agonist ivuxolimab in advanced cancers. Only in-frame clones appear in the TCRdb table, and some are missing; sequencing was by immunoSEQ multiplex PCR. The sample yields over 55,000 clones, approximately 89% seen once. Specimen: CD4+ or CD8+ T cells sorted from blood, collected in a trial of the OX40 agonist ivuxolimab. These receptors all come from an adult with an advanced solid tumor such as melanoma, head and neck, liver or kidney cancer. Each CDR3 is given with its conserved first and last residue. A D gene is named only where the DNA matches it firmly. Only some rows state a clone size, as once, few, many or a class for expanded clones.

-	TRBV7-5	TRBJ2-5	once	CARSLVGDYRVQETQYF	TGTGCCAGAAGCTTAGTAGGGGACTACAGGGTCCAAGAGACCCAGTACTTC
-	TRBV2	TRBJ1-2	-	CASSDPGISGYTF	TGTGCCAGCAGTGATCCGGGTATTTCTGGCTACACCTTC
-	TRBV7-8	TRBJ2-7	-	CASSPGRASYEQYF	TGTGCCAGCAGCCCCGGACGGGCCTCCTACGAGCAGTACTTC
-	TRBV9	TRBJ2-2	once	CASSDPSGGTNTGELFF	TGTGCCAGCAGCGACCCAAGCGGTGGGACGAACACCGGGGAGCTGTTTTTT
-	TRBV7-2	TRBJ1-4	once	CASGKGEKLFF	TGTGCCAGCGGCAAGGGGGAAAAACTGTTTTTT
-	TRBV5-1	TRBJ2-3	-	CASSLFPDSTDTQYF	TGCGCCAGCAGCCTGTTTCCAGATAGCACAGATACGCAGTATTTT
TRBD1	TRBV2	TRBJ1-2	-	CASSAQGQGDHGYTF	TGTGCCAGCAGTGCACAGGGACAGGGGGACCATGGCTACACCTTC
-	TRBV19	TRBJ2-7	once	CASSITSGSYEQYF	TGTGCCAGTAGTATAACCAGCGGATCCTACGAGCAGTACTTC
TRBD1	TRBV4-1	TRBJ1-5	-	CASSQGGGGQPQHF	TGCGCCAGCAGCCAAGGAGGGGGCGGTCAGCCCCAGCATTTT
-	TRBV5-8	TRBJ2-2	-	CASSLRSGTNTGELFF	TGTGCCAGCAGCCTCCGTAGCGGAACGAACACCGGGGAGCTGTTTTTT
-	TRBV6-1	TRBJ1-1	-	CASRGWANTEAFF	TGTGCCAGCAGGGGATGGGCGAACACTGAAGCTTTCTTT
-	TRBV11-2	TRBJ1-3	once	CASSAGGNTIYF	TGTGCCAGCAGCGCGGGTGGAAACACCATATATTTT
-	TRBV27	TRBJ1-1	-	CASSYAPNRAEAFF	TGTGCCAGCAGTTACGCCCCGAACAGGGCTGAAGCTTTCTTT
-	TRBV19	TRBJ1-2	few	CARETAGGYGYTF	TGTGCCAGGGAGACCGCGGGAGGATATGGCTACACCTTC
-	TRBV9	TRBJ1-3	-	CASSVMESGNTIYF	TGTGCCAGCAGCGTCATGGAGTCGGGAAACACCATATATTTT
-	TRBV6-5	TRBJ2-6	-	CASSYSVSGANVLTF	TGTGCCAGCAGTTACTCGGTCTCTGGGGCCAACGTCCTGACTTTC
-	TRBV6-5	TRBJ2-7	-	CASGGRTGEWGEQYF	TGTGCCAGCGGAGGTCGGACGGGGGAATGGGGCGAGCAGTACTTC
-	TRBV6-4	TRBJ2-3	-	CASSEFFTDTQYF	TGTGCCAGCAGTGAGTTCTTCACAGATACGCAGTATTTT
TRBD1	TRBV4-1	TRBJ2-3	-	CASSQGGRGLDTQYF	TGCGCCAGCAGCCAAGGAGGCAGGGGGCTAGATACGCAGTATTTT
-	TRBV7-9	TRBJ1-2	-	CASSSDQGLGYGYTF	TGTGCCAGCAGCTCGGACCAGGGGTTGGGCTATGGCTACACCTTC
TRBD1	TRBV5-4	TRBJ1-6	-	CASSLGTDDSPLHF	TGTGCCAGCAGCCTCGGGACAGACGATTCACCCCTCCACTTT
TRBD1	TRBV5-1	TRBJ1-2	medium-sized	CASSPDPGTGGGYTF	TGCGCCAGCAGCCCAGACCCCGGGACAGGCGGCGGCTACACCTTC
-	TRBV7-9	TRBJ1-1	-	CASSRQLNTEAFF	TGTGCCAGCAGCAGACAGTTGAACACTGAAGCTTTCTTT
-	TRBV4-1	TRBJ1-1	-	CASSLGVGGGTEAFF	TGCGCCAGCAGCCTAGGGGTGGGTGGGGGCACTGAAGCTTTCTTT
-	TRBV6-5	TRBJ2-7	-	CASSYSNQQEQYF	TGTGCCAGCAGTTACTCGAATCAGCAGGAGCAGTACTTC
-	TRBV19	TRBJ1-6	-	CASSNKDSPLHF	TGTGCCAGTAGTAATAAGGATTCACCCCTCCACTTT
-	TRBV10-1	TRBJ2-3	-	CASSQYATSTDTQYF	TGCGCCAGCTCCCAGTACGCTACTAGCACAGATACGCAGTATTTT
-	TRBV5-1	TRBJ1-2	-	CASSLGLGGRDHSNYGYTF	TGCGCCAGCAGCTTGGGTCTGGGTGGCAGGGATCATTCTAACTATGGCTACACCTTC
TRBD2	TRBV5-1	TRBJ2-2	-	CASSFLAGGNTGELFF	TGCGCCAGCAGCTTTCTAGCGGGGGGGAACACCGGGGAGCTGTTTTTT
TRBD1	TRBV5-4	TRBJ2-1	-	CASSLRDRGLYEQFF	TGTGCCAGCAGCCTCCGGGACAGGGGGTTATATGAGCAGTTCTTC
-	TRBV30	TRBJ1-5	-	CAWGAYSNQPQHF	TGTGCCTGGGGAGCCTATAGCAATCAGCCCCAGCATTTT
-	TRBV10-3	TRBJ1-1	-	CAISEPTQGRRDEAFF	TGTGCCATCAGTGAGCCGACCCAGGGGAGGCGAGATGAAGCTTTCTTT
TRBD2	TRBV7-2	TRBJ2-3	-	CASSPLGRGLADTQYF	TGTGCCAGCAGCCCGCTAGGGCGGGGGTTAGCAGATACGCAGTATTTT
-	TRBV5-1	TRBJ1-2	medium-sized	CASSLDTYGYTF	TGCGCCAGCAGCTTGGATACCTATGGCTACACCTTC
-	TRBV7-8	TRBJ2-5	-	CASSSRTAQETQYF	TGTGCCAGCAGCTCCCGGACAGCTCAAGAGACCCAGTACTTC
-	TRBV6-1	TRBJ2-4	few	CASSEWGVGIQYF	TGTGCCAGCAGTGAGTGGGGAGTTGGCATTCAGTACTTC
TRBD1	TRBV7-7	TRBJ2-1	-	CASSQDRDNEQFF	TGTGCCAGCAGCCAGGACAGGGACAATGAGCAGTTCTTC
-	TRBV27	TRBJ1-1	-	CASSPRGPNTEAFF	TGTGCCAGCAGTCCCAGGGGACCGAACACTGAAGCTTTCTTT
TRBD1	TRBV27	TRBJ2-3	-	CASTRERTGRTDTQYF	TGTGCCAGCACTCGCGAAAGGACAGGGCGCACAGATACGCAGTATTTT
-	TRBV5-6	TRBJ1-2	once	CASSLGSYGYTF	TGTGCCAGCAGCTTGGGTTCCTATGGCTACACCTTC
TRBD1	TRBV6-5	TRBJ1-2	-	CASSRTGGYGYTF	TGTGCCAGCAGTCGGACAGGAGGGTATGGCTACACCTTC
-	TRBV7-9	TRBJ2-7	-	CASSLDQTYEQYF	TGTGCCAGCAGCTTAGATCAAACCTACGAGCAGTACTTC
-	TRBV7-9	TRBJ1-1	-	CASSLDSGRTEAFF	TGTGCTAGCAGCTTAGATAGTGGGAGGACTGAAGCTTTCTTT
TRBD1	TRBV5-1	TRBJ1-2	few	CASSGTGDYGYTF	TGCGCCAGCAGCGGTACAGGGGACTATGGCTACACCTTC
TRBD2	TRBV2	TRBJ2-5	-	CASKLTSGGSQETQYF	TGTGCCAGCAAGCTGACTAGCGGGGGGTCCCAAGAGACCCAGTACTTC
-	TRBV5-6	TRBJ1-1	once	CASSLLGRQGGTEAFF	TGTGCCAGCAGCTTGCTGGGAAGGCAGGGAGGGACTGAAGCTTTCTTT
-	TRBV9	TRBJ2-4	-	CASSVDAQPKNIQYF	TGTGCCAGCAGCGTAGATGCGCAACCCAAAAACATTCAGTACTTC
-	TRBV21-1	TRBJ1-2	-	CASSRGQPWKYGYTF	TGTGCCAGCTCGAGAGGGCAGCCCTGGAAGTATGGCTACACCTTC
-	TRBV6-1	TRBJ1-2	-	CASGVGGLNYGYTF	TGTGCCAGCGGGGTCGGCGGACTAAACTATGGCTACACCTTC
-	TRBV5-1	TRBJ2-1	-	CASSLVQGPFNEQFF	TGCGCCAGCAGCTTGGTACAGGGACCTTTCAATGAGCAGTTCTTC
-	TRBV18	TRBJ1-4	-	CASSIGLGGGEKLFF	TGTGCCAGCTCAATAGGGCTCGGCGGCGGTGAAAAACTGTTTTTT
TRBD1	TRBV6-5	TRBJ1-3	few	CASSYRDRAGNTIYF	TGTGCCAGCAGTTATCGGGACAGGGCTGGAAACACCATATATTTT
-	TRBV5-1	TRBJ1-3	-	CASSLEGQGLSGNTIYF	TGCGCCAGCAGCTTGGAAGGGCAGGGATTGTCTGGAAACACCATATATTTT
-	TRBV2	TRBJ1-5	-	CASSYSSTGFQPQHF	TGTGCCAGCAGTTACTCCTCGACCGGGTTTCAGCCCCAGCATTTT
TRBD2	TRBV2	TRBJ2-3	-	CASSSRLAGSTDTQYF	TGTGCCAGCAGTTCTCGACTAGCGGGGAGCACAGATACGCAGTATTTT
TRBD2	TRBV4-1	TRBJ2-2	-	CASSQVSGGAGSNTGELFF	TGCGCCAGCAGCCAAGTTAGCGGGGGGGCCGGGTCGAACACCGGGGAGCTGTTTTTT
-	TRBV18	TRBJ2-3	-	CASSLQGSGTDTQYF	TGTGCCAGCTCACTGCAGGGTTCTGGCACAGATACGCAGTATTTT